Shown below are 13 T cell receptor beta chains from a single sample sequenced in a study of T cells in localized non-small cell lung cancer. Clones were sequenced by immunoSEQ multiplex PCR, and TCRdb holds only the in-frame ones, with some missing. The sample yields about 23,000 clones, approximately 90% seen once. The specimen was peripheral blood mononuclear cells, collected before any cancer treatment. The receptors were sampled from a woman aged 35 to 69 with stage III lung adenocarcinoma.

The chain uses TRBV6-1 and TRBJ1-2; unclear D gene. From germline, CDR1 is MNHNS and CDR2 SASEGT. Trimming shortened V by 4 bases and J by 8 bases, and 29 bases separated the two germline ends. This CDR3 is built from 18 residues. CDR3 DNA: TGTGCCAGCAGTGGGCAAGACGGGTACAGACTCCGAACTAAGGGCTACACCTTC. This encodes CASSGQDGYRLRTKGYTF.

The chain combines TRBV15 with TRBJ2-7; TRBD2 might be the D (6 bases). Trimming stripped 1 base from V and 6 bases from J, with 10 bases between. The CDR3 sequence is 13 residues long. Germline V gene lookup returns CDR1 LNHNV and CDR2 YYDKDF (reference sequence). The DNA of the CDR3 is TGTGCCACCAGCAGAGCGGGAGCCTCCGAGCAGTACTTC. Residues: CATSRAGASEQYF.

V is TRBV25-1 and J is TRBJ1-1; 8 bases are shared with TRBD1. The CDR3 totals 13 residues. Germline V gene data show CDR1 as MGHDK and CDR2 as SYGVNS. Trimming removed 6 bases from V and 1 base from J; junction bases left unmatched: 1. CDR3 DNA: TGTGCCAGCAGGGACAGGGCGAACACTGAAGCTTTCTTT. This translates into CASRDRANTEAFF.

The rearrangement uses TRBV6-5 and TRBJ1-1; D not certain. Germline CDR1 and CDR2: MNHEY and SVGAGI. The CDR3 sequence is 13 residues long. V was shortened by 2 bases and J by 3 bases, with 7 bases between the two germline ends. CDR3: CASSYGRYTEAFF. The CDR3 region has the DNA TGTGCCAGCAGTTACGGGAGGTACACTGAAGCTTTCTTT.

V and J are TRBV7-9 and TRBJ2-3; 8 positions match TRBD2. V gave up 4 bases and J gave up 8 bases; unmatched junction bases: 17. The CDR3 contains 17 residues. Germline CDR1 reads SEHNR; CDR2 reads FQNEAQ (reference sequence). CDR3 sequence (DNA): TGTGCCAGCAGCTCACTCTTGGCTAGCGGGCCAACGGCTACGCAGTATTTT. It specifies CASSSLLASGPTATQYF.

J is TRBJ2-3 and V is TRBV19, with TRBD2 as a possible D gene (6 bases). Germline V gene lookup returns CDR1 LNHDA and CDR2 SQIVND (reference sequence). This CDR3 spans 14 amino acids. The V end lost 7 bases, the J end lost 7 bases, and 18 bases lay between the germline ends. CDR3 nucleotide sequence: TGTGCCAGTACCCCAGCGGGTGGCAGAAATACGCAGTATTTT. It is translated as CASTPAGGRNTQYF.

The rearrangement uses TRBV7-3 and TRBJ2-1; TRBD2 might be the D (6 bases). V lost 2 bases to trimming and J lost 2 bases, with 10 bases between them. The CDR3 spans 15 residues. The germline V gene encodes CDR1 SGHTA and CDR2 FQGTGA. CDR3 nucleotide sequence: TGTGCCAGCAGCTTAGCGGAGGGGACCTACAATGAGCAGTTCTTC. It encodes CASSLAEGTYNEQFF.

The V gene is TRBV6-1, the J gene TRBJ2-7, with 8 bases lining up with TRBD1. With 2 bases clipped from V and 3 bases from J, the junction kept 6 bases outside the gene matches. The CDR3 contains 15 residues. Germline V CDR1 and CDR2: MNHNS, SASEGT. The DNA for the CDR3 is TGTGCCAGCAGTGAACAGCCCACAGGGGGCTACGAGCAGTACTTC. Translating gives CASSEQPTGGYEQYF.

A single count supports this clone. The chain is built from TRBV29-1 and TRBJ2-3; 8 positions match TRBD2. With 3 bases clipped from V and 0 bases from J, the junction kept 8 bases outside the gene matches. This CDR3 is 16 amino acids long. Germline V gene lookup returns CDR1 SQVTM and CDR2 ANQGSEA. CDR3 DNA: TGCAGCGTTGACGGGCTAGCGGGCTCTAGCACAGATACGCAGTATTTT. It encodes CSVDGLAGSSTDTQYF.

The CDR3 protein is CATSRQGTYNEQFF. The CDR3 DNA follows: TGTGCCACCAGCAGACAGGGAACCTACAATGAGCAGTTCTTC. The V gene is TRBV15, the J gene TRBJ2-1, with D tentatively TRBD1 (5 bases). V gave up 2 bases and J gave up 2 bases, with 7 bases separating them. CDR1 is LNHNV, CDR2 YYDKDF, per germline (reference sequence). The CDR3 runs 14 residues.

This sequence joins TRBV11-2 and TRBJ1-5; D perhaps matches TRBD1 (5 bases). Per germline, CDR1 SGHAT and CDR2 FQNNGV. Trimming took off 0 bases at V and 9 bases at J, with 15 bases between the two ends. The CDR3 loop spans 15 amino acids. The CDR3 DNA reads as TGTGCCAGCAGCTTAGATTGGGGGGAGATGATGCCCCAGCATTTT. Amino acid sequence: CASSLDWGEMMPQHF.

This chain uses TRBV20-1 with TRBJ1-2; D is unclear. Trimming took off 5 bases at V and 7 bases at J, with 11 bases between the two ends. The CDR3 sequence is 11 residues long. Germline-derived CDR1 and CDR2 are DFQATT and SNEGSKA (reference sequence). The CDR3 here is CSASRRSGYTF. For the CDR3, the DNA is TGCAGTGCTTCGCGGAGGAGTGGCTACACCTTC.

The CDR3 nucleotides read TGTGCCAGCAGCCACGGTCCCCCGGGAGTTATCAACAATGAGCAGTTCTTC. It codes for CASSHGPPGVINNEQFF. The chain is built from TRBV7-8 and TRBJ2-1, with a possible D match to TRBD2 (6 bases). The germline gives CDR1 SGHVS, CDR2 FQNEAQ. This CDR3 spans 17 amino acids. Trimming took 5 bases from V and 5 from J, leaving 22 bases between them.